This T cell receptor beta chain emerged from a study of spatial heterogeneity in lung cancer. Looking at the study overall: Each time, sequencing found more beta-chain sequences than alpha-chain sequences.

Each CDR3 protein gets one entry after TCRdb re-called the 5' RACE reads with MiXCR. The sample lists nearly 95,000 distinct CDR3 sequences, less than 20% occurring once. The time point is: blood at routine non-recurrence follow-up after resection. Unsorted whole RNA samples from tumor, nontumor lung or frozen PBMC were sequenced. CDR1 is KGHSH, CDR2 LQKENI, per germline. The V end was cut by 0 bases, the J end by 4 bases, with 13 bases between. The CDR3 spans 16 residues. This clonotype has just a few counts. Its specificity is unknown. Study findings and constraints: Ubiquitous expanded tumor TCRs were seen in blood more at resection than at follow-up.

V is TRBV18 and J is TRBJ1-3; D is perhaps TRBD1 (5 bases). This sequence was found in a male donor with early-stage non-small cell lung cancer. This material consisted of PBMCs, taken at follow-up. The CDR3, as DNA: TGTGCCAGCTCACCACCCTCAGGGACGGACGGAAACACCATATATTTT. Amino acids: CASSPPSGTDGNTIYF.